One sample yielded the 23 T cell receptor beta chains listed below, sequenced in a study of PD-L1 blockade in urothelial cancer. The data were produced by immunoSEQ multiplex PCR, yet TCRdb's version contains in-frame clones alone and is incomplete. Among some 76,000 clones, approximately 91% were seen once, and the ten largest hold less than 3.5%. Sample: PBMCs, taken around atezolizumab (anti-PD-L1) treatment. All receptors come from a man aged 55 to 70 with urothelial cancer.

The V gene is TRBV28, the J gene TRBJ2-7; TRBD1 matches 7 bases. Germline V gives CDR1 MDHEN, CDR2 SYDVKM. This CDR3 contains 13 residues. Losses at the gene ends were 7 bases for V and 6 bases for J; bases not matched to a gene: 9. CDR3 nucleotide sequence: TGTGCCAGCATGGGACAGAGTCCAAGCGAGCAGTACTTC. The encoded protein is CASMGQSPSEQYF.

This chain links TRBV6-5 with TRBJ1-1, with 9 bases fitting TRBD1. The trim removed 4 bases at V and 3 bases at J, leaving 6 bases unmatched. The CDR3 runs to 15 residues. Germline V gene data show CDR1 as MNHEY and CDR2 as SVGAGI. CDR3 bases: TGTGCCAGCAGTTCCCGGGACAGGGCGTACACTGAAGCTTTCTTT. Protein sequence: CASSSRDRAYTEAFF.

V and J are TRBV11-2 and TRBJ1-2; D perhaps matches TRBD1 (6 bases). Trimming took off 3 bases at V and 2 bases at J, with 10 bases between the two ends. The CDR3 has 14 amino acids. Looked up from germline, CDR1 is SGHAT and CDR2 is FQNNGV. The CDR3 DNA reads TGTGCCAGCAGCTTGGCAGGGACAAACTATGGCTACACCTTC. Its translation: CASSLAGTNYGYTF.

CDR3 DNA: TGTGCCAGCAGCTTACCCGGACAGGGGAGCTCCTATAATTCACCCCTCCACTTT. It translates to CASSLPGQGSSYNSPLHF. The chain employs TRBV7-9 and TRBJ1-6, with 9 bases aligning to TRBD1. The CDR3 runs to 18 residues. Germline-derived CDR1 and CDR2 are SEHNR and FQNEAQ (reference sequence). The trim removed 2 bases at V and 0 bases at J, leaving 5 bases unmatched. Using reference TRBV7-9 and TRBJ1-6 for the parts outside the CDR3, the full variable domain is DTGVSQNPRHKITKRGQNVTFRCDPISEHNRLYWYRQTLGQGPEFLTYFQNEAQLEKSRLLSDRFSAERPKGSFSTLEIQRTEQGDSAMYLCASSLPGQGSSYNSPLHFGNGTRLTVT.

Only one count was recorded for this clone. The rearrangement joins TRBV12-1 to TRBJ2-7; whether TRBD2, the table's D call, matches the DNA was not checked. TRBV12-1 is a pseudogene. The CDR3 runs to 14 residues. DNA of the CDR3: TGTGCCAGCAGCTCGGGGGGGACTAGTGGCGAGCAGTACTTC. Protein: CASSSGGTSGEQYF.

This clone was counted at least ten times. The J gene is TRBJ1-1, the V gene TRBV7-9; TRBD1 might be the D (5 bases). The CDR3 has 16 amino acids. Germline CDR1 is SEHNR and CDR2 is FQNEAQ (reference sequence). Trimming removed 3 bases at V and 0 bases at J, with 14 bases between. CDR3 sequence reads: CASSFVRGAMNTEAFF. The CDR3 nucleotides are TGTGCCAGCAGCTTCGTGCGTGGGGCCATGAACACTGAAGCTTTCTTT.

The chain couples TRBV29-1 to TRBJ1-1, with D possibly being TRBD1 (6 bases). Germline CDR1 and CDR2: SQVTM and ANQGSEA. V was pared by 7 bases and J by 4 bases, with 19 bases between. This CDR3 has 14 residues. CDR3 sequence: CSAALGVGGTEAFF. The CDR3 coding sequence is TGCAGCGCCGCCCTCGGAGTAGGGGGCACTGAAGCTTTCTTT.

The J gene is TRBJ2-3, the V gene TRBV30, with 9 bases lining up with TRBD2. Trimming at V came to 0 bases and at J to 6 bases, leaving 7 bases not matched to a gene. Per germline, CDR1 GTSNPN and CDR2 SVGIG (reference sequence). CDR3 length equals 15 residues. The CDR3, as DNA: TGTGCCTGGAGTGTGAGCGGGGGGCCAGGGGATACGCAGTATTTT. It specifies CAWSVSGGPGDTQYF.

This rearrangement joins TRBV5-4 to TRBJ2-4, with a tentative D call TRBD2 (6 bases). The CDR3 length is 15 residues. V was trimmed by 0 bases and J by 0 bases, leaving 7 bases between them. The germline V gene has CDR1 SGHNT and CDR2 YYREEE (reference sequence). The CDR3 region has the DNA TGTGCCAGCAGCTTGGCGACTAGAGCCAAAAACATTCAGTACTTC. This encodes CASSLATRAKNIQYF.

This chain uses TRBV7-9 with TRBJ2-2; possible D gene TRBD1, 5 bases. This CDR3 has 15 amino acids. The V gene lost 5 bases and the J gene lost 1 base, with 11 bases spanning the gap. Germline V gene data show CDR1 as SEHNR and CDR2 as FQNEAQ (reference sequence). The CDR3 DNA reads TGTGCCAGCAGCACAGGACCGCGGAACACCGGGGAGCTGTTTTTT. Its protein product is CASSTGPRNTGELFF.

The genes are TRBV28 and TRBJ2-5; D is uncertain. Per the germline V gene, CDR1 is MDHEN and CDR2 is SYDVKM. CDR3 length equals 15 residues. V lost 5 bases and J lost 7, with 20 bases in between. For the CDR3, the DNA is TGTGCCAGCAGTCCCGAACGGTTCGCCCGTGGGACCCAGTACTTC. It specifies CASSPERFARGTQYF.

CDR3 residues: CSVDRATDTQYF. For the CDR3, the DNA is TGCAGCGTTGACAGGGCCACAGATACGCAGTATTTT. The chain has TRBV29-1 and TRBJ2-3, with D tentatively TRBD1 (5 bases). Germline CDR1 is SQVTM and CDR2 is ANQGSEA. The CDR3 has 12 residues. Trimming removed 3 bases at V and 2 bases at J, with 6 bases between.

The rearrangement uses TRBV9 and TRBJ1-2, with 7 bases identical to TRBD1. Germline values: CDR1 SGDLS, CDR2 YYNGEE. The CDR3 is made up of 13 amino acids. After removal of 3 bases from V and 6 bases from J, the junction contained 5 bases not matched to a gene. In DNA form, the CDR3 reads TGTGCCAGCAGCGCACAGGGGATCGATGGCTACACCTTC. Its protein product is CASSAQGIDGYTF.

The chain has TRBV28 and TRBJ2-5; 8 bases fit TRBD1. Germline V CDR1 and CDR2: MDHEN, SYDVKM. The ends lost 7 bases at V and 7 bases at J; junction bases unmatched: 8. The CDR3 spans 13 residues. The CDR3 loop is CASMRDRGWTQYF. As DNA, the CDR3 is TGTGCCAGCATGAGAGACAGGGGATGGACCCAGTACTTC.

CDR3 loop: CAIQGQSYEQYF. The CDR3 region has the DNA TGTGCCATCCAGGGCCAATCCTACGAGCAGTACTTC. The rearrangement uses TRBV28 and TRBJ2-7; weak D call: TRBD1 (5 bases). Germline CDR1 is MDHEN and CDR2 is SYDVKM. CDR3 length: 12 amino acids. V lost 10 bases and J lost 1, with 11 bases in between.

In this sample, this clone turned up once. The V gene is TRBV7-2, the J gene TRBJ1-1; maybe TRBD1 (6 bases). V dropped 5 bases and J dropped 12 bases, with 16 bases sitting between them. The V gene's germline CDR1 is SGHTA and CDR2 FQGNSA. CDR3 length: 12 residues. CDR3 in amino acids: CASSGFTGKTFF. The CDR3 bases are TGTGCCAGCAGCGGTTTTACAGGGAAAACTTTCTTT. Drawing the rest from reference TRBV7-2 and TRBJ1-1, the complete variable domain is GAGVSQSPSNKVTEKGKDVELRCDPISGHTALYWYRQSLGQGLEFLIYFQGNSAPDKSGLPSDRFSAERTGGSVSTLTIQRTQQEDSAVYLCASSGFTGKTFFGQGTRLTVV.

The CDR3 reads CASSPGPSGNQPQHF. Here the CDR3 DNA reads TGTGCCAGCAGCCCAGGACCTAGCGGCAATCAGCCCCAGCATTTT. The rearrangement uses TRBV2 and TRBJ1-5, with no clear D. The CDR3 loop spans 15 amino acids. The germline V and J ends were trimmed by 6 bases and 2 bases, with 14 bases remaining between them. Germline values: CDR1 SNHLY, CDR2 FYNNEI.

The chain links TRBV12-5 to TRBJ2-2; D is possibly TRBD1 (7 bases). CDR1 is LGHNT, CDR2 FRNRAP, per germline. The CDR3 has 15 residues. V lost 4 bases, J lost 7 bases, and 16 bases lay in between. CDR3 coding DNA: TGTGCTAGTGGTTCCCAGGGGGGCTCGGTCGGGGAGCTGTTTTTT. It is translated as CASGSQGGSVGELFF.

This chain joins TRBV6-1 and TRBJ1-1; the D gene is possibly TRBD1 (5 bases). V lost 6 bases to trimming and J lost 1 base, with 12 bases between them. Germline CDR1 MNHNS, CDR2 SASEGT. The CDR3 loop spans 14 amino acids. The CDR3 nucleotides are TGTGCCAGCAGGGGGCCTCGACCGAACACTGAAGCTTTCTTT. It translates to CASRGPRPNTEAFF.

The rearrangement links TRBV6-5 to TRBJ2-3; 8 nucleotides align to TRBD1. Germline values: CDR1 MNHEY, CDR2 SVGAGI. V trimming: 4 bases; J trimming: 4 bases; junction bases outside the gene matches: 10. The CDR3 covers 16 residues. The CDR3 sequence is CASSFSGTGRSDTQYF. For the CDR3, the DNA is TGTGCCAGCAGTTTTTCCGGGACAGGTAGATCAGATACGCAGTATTTT.

The chain is built from TRBV28 and TRBJ1-5; D possibly corresponds to TRBD1 (5 bases). CDR1 MDHEN and CDR2 SYDVKM come from the germline V gene. This CDR3 comprises 15 residues. The ends were cut back, 3 bases at V and 3 bases at J, with 12 bases in the middle. The CDR3 DNA follows: TGTGCCAGCAGTTTCGGAGGGGCCCTCAATCAGCCCCAGCATTTT. It translates to CASSFGGALNQPQHF.

The chain is built from TRBV5-1 and TRBJ2-1, with 12 bases aligning to TRBD2. The CDR3 spans 15 residues. J gave up 6 bases and V 2 bases, and 3 bases lay outside the gene matches. CDR1 and CDR2 (germline): SGHRS, YFSETQ. The CDR3 sequence is CASSLGLAGSNEQFF. CDR3 bases: TGCGCCAGCAGCTTAGGACTAGCGGGAAGCAATGAGCAGTTCTTC.

V and J are TRBV7-2 and TRBJ1-5; D gene ambiguous. The CDR3 is made up of 12 amino acids. V lost 2 bases to trimming and J lost 5 bases, with 4 bases between them. Germline V lookup: CDR1 SGHTA, CDR2 FQGNSA. CDR3 loop: CASSLNYQPQHF. CDR3 nucleotide sequence: TGTGCCAGCAGCTTAAACTATCAGCCCCAGCATTTT.